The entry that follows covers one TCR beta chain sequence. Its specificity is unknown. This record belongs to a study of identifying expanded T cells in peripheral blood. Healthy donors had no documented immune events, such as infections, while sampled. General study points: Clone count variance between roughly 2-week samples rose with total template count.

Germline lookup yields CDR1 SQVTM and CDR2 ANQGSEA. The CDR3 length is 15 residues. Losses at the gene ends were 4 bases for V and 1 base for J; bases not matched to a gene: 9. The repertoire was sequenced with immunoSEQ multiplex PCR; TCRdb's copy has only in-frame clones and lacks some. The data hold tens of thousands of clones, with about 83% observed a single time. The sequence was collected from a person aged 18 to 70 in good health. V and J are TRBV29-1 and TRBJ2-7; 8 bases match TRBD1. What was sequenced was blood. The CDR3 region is CSVVLQGALSYEQYF. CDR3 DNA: TGCAGCGTTGTTCTTCAGGGGGCCTTATCCTACGAGCAGTACTTC.